This section outlines one T cell receptor (beta chain) sequence together with its context. The antigen remains unidentified. Using immunoSEQ multiplex PCR, the repertoire was profiled, and TCRdb retains in-frame clones only, with some absent. The sample records 110,000 or so clones, roughly 88% being singletons. This specimen belongs to a study of cytomegalovirus exposure and HLA in healthy donors. Findings of the study overall: First-cohort TCR clusters tended to co-occur in the roughly 120 validation repertoires, a later analysis found. A few chains linked to CMV were shown in vitro to be specific for CMV antigens.

The source of this sequence is a man younger than 35 in good health and CMV-seronegative. The sample taken for sequencing was PBMCs.

The CDR3 loop is CASSYTLNTEAFF. The CDR3 coding sequence is TGCGCCAGCAGTTATACACTGAACACTGAAGCTTTCTTT. The chain is built from TRBV5-1 and TRBJ1-1; D gene uncertain. V was trimmed by 5 bases and J by 0 bases, leaving 8 bases between them. Germline values: CDR1 SGHRS, CDR2 YFSETQ. This CDR3 has 13 amino acids.